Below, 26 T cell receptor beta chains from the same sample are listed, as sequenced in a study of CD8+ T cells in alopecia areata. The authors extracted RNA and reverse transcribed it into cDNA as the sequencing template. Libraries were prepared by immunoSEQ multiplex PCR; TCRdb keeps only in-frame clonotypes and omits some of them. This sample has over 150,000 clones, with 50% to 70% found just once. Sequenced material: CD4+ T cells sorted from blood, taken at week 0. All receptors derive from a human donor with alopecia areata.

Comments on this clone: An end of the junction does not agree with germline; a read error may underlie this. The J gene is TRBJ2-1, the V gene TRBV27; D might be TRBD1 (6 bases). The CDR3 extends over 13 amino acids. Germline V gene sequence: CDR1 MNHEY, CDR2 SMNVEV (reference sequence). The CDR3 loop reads CASSQTSGTRTLF. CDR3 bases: TGTGCCAGCAGTCAAACCTCCGGGACACGCACTCTCTTC.

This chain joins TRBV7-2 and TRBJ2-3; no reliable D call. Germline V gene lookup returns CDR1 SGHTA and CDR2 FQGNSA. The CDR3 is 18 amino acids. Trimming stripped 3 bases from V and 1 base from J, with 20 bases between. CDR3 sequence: CASSFFPRPGEGTDTQYF. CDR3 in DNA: TGTGCCAGCAGCTTTTTCCCGAGGCCAGGTGAAGGCACAGATACGCAGTATTTT.

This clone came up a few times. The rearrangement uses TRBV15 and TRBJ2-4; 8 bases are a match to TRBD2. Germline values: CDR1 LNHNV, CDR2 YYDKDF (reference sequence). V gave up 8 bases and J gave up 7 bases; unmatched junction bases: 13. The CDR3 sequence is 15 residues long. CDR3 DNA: TGTGCCACCGCCATCCGGGGGGGGCAAGGGAACATTCAGTACTTC. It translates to CATAIRGGQGNIQYF.

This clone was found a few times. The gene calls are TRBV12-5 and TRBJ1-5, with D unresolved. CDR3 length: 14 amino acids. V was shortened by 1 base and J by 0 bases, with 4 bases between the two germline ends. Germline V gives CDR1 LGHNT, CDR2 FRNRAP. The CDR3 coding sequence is TGTGCTAGTGGTTTGGGGGCTAGCAATCAGCCCCAGCATTTT. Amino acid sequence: CASGLGASNQPQHF.

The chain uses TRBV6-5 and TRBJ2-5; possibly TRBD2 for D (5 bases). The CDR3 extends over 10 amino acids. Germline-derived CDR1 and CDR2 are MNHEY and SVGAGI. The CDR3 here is CALGRETQYF. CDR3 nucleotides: TGTGCATTAGGGAGAGAGACCCAGTACTTC.

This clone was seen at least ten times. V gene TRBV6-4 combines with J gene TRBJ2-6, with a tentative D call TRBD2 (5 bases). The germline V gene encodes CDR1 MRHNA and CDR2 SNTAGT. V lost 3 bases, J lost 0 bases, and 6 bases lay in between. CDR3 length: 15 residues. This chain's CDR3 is CASSERDSGANVLTF. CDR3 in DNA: TGTGCCAGCAGTGAACGGGACTCTGGGGCCAACGTCCTGACTTTC.

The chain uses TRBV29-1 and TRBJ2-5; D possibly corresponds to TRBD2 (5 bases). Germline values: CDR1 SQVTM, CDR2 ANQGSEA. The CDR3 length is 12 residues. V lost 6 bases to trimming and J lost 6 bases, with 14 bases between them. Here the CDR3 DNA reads TGCAGCGTAGTAAGCGACGGGAAGACCCAGTACTTC. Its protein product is CSVVSDGKTQYF.

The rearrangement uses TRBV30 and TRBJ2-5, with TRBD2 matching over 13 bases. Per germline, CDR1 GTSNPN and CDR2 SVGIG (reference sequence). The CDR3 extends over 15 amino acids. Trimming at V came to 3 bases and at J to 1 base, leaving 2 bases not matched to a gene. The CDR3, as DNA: TGTGCCTGGAGCCGACTAGCGGGGGGCCAAGAGACCCAGTACTTC. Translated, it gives CAWSRLAGGQETQYF. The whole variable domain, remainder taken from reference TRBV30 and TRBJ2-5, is SQTIHQWPATLVQPVGSPLSLECTVEGTSNPNLYWYRQAAGRGLQLLFYSVGIGQISSEVPQNLSASRPQDRQFILSSKKLLLSDSGFYLCAWSRLAGGQETQYFGPGTRLLVL.

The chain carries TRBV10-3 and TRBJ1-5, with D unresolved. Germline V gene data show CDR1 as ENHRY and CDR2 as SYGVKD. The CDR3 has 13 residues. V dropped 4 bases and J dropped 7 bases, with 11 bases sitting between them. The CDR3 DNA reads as TGTGCCATCAGTGGCTCGGCTCAACAGCCCCAGCATTTT. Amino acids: CAISGSAQQPQHF.

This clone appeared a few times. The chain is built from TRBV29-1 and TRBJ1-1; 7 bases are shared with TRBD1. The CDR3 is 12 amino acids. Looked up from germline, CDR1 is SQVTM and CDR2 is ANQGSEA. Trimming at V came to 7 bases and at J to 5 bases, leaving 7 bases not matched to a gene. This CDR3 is CSATGWNTEAFF. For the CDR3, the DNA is TGCAGCGCGACAGGGTGGAATACTGAAGCTTTCTTT. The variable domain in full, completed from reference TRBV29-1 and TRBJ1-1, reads SAVISQKPSRDICQRGTSLTIQCQVDSQVTMMFWYRQQPGQSLTLIATANQGSEATYESGFVIDKFPISRPNLTFSTLTVSNMSPEDSSIYLCSATGWNTEAFFGQGTRLTVV.

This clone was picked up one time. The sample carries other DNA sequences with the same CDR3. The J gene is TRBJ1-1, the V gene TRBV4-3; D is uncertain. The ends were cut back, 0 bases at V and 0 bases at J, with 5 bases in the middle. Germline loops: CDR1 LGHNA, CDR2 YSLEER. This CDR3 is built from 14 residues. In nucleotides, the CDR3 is TGCGCCAGCAGCCAAGATCTCGTGAACACTGAAGCTTTCTTT. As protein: CASSQDLVNTEAFF.

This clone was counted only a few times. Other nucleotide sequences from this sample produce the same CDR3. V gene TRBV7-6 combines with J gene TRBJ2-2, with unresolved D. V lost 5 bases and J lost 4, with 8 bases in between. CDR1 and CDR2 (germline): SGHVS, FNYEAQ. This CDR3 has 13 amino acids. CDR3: CASSPSGTGELFF. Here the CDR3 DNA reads TGTGCCAGCAGCCCCTCCGGCACCGGGGAGCTGTTTTTT.

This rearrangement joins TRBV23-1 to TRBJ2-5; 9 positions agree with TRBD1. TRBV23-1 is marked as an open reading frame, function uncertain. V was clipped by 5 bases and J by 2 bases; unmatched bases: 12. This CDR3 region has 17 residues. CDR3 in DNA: TGCGCCAGCAGTGCCAGAAAAATAGACAGGGGGCAAGAGACCCAGTACTTC. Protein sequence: CASSARKIDRGQETQYF.

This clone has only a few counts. The CDR3 DNA is TGTGCCAGTAGTCCGTCCTATGGCTACACCTTC. It encodes CASSPSYGYTF. V gene TRBV19 combines with J gene TRBJ1-2, with D unresolved. V gave up 5 bases and J gave up 4 bases, with 5 bases separating them. The CDR3 has 11 residues. The germline V gene encodes CDR1 LNHDA and CDR2 SQIVND (reference sequence).

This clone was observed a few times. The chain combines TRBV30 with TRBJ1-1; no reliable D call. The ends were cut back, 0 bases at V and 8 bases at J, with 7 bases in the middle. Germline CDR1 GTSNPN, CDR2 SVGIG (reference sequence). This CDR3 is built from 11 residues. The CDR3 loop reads CAWSVQREAFF. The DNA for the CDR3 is TGTGCCTGGAGTGTACAGCGAGAAGCTTTCTTT. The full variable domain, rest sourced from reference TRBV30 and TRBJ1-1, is SQTIHQWPATLVQPVGSPLSLECTVEGTSNPNLYWYRQAAGRGLQLLFYSVGIGQISSEVPQNLSASRPQDRQFILSSKKLLLSDSGFYLCAWSVQREAFFGQGTRLTVV.

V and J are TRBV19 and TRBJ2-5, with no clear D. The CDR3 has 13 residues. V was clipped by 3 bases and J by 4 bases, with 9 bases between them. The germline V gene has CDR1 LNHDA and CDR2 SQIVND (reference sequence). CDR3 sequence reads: CASSINLVETQYF. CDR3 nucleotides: TGTGCCAGTAGTATTAACTTAGTAGAGACCCAGTACTTC.

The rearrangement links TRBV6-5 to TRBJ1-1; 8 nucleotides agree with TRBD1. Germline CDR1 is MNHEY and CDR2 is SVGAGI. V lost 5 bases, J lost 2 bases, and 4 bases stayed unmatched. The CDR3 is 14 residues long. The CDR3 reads CASSETGDNTEAFF. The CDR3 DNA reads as TGTGCCAGCAGTGAGACAGGGGACAACACTGAAGCTTTCTTT.

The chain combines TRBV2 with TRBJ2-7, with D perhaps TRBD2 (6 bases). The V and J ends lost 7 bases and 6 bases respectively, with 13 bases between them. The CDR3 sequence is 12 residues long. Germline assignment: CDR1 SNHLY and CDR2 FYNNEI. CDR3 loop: CASKTSYVEQYF. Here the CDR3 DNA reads TGTGCCAGCAAGACTAGTTACGTCGAGCAGTACTTC.

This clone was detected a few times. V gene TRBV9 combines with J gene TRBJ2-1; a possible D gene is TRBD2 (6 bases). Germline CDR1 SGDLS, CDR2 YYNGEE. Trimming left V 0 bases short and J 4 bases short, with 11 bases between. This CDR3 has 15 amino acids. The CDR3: CASSVAGESYNEQFF. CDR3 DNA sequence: TGTGCCAGCAGCGTAGCGGGGGAATCATACAATGAGCAGTTCTTC. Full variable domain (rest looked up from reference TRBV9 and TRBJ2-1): DSGVTQTPKHLITATGQRVTLRCSPRSGDLSVYWYQQSLDQGLQFLIQYYNGEERAKGNILERFSAQQFPDLHSELNLSSLELGDSALYFCASSVAGESYNEQFFGPGTRLTVL.

CDR3 bases: TGTGCCAGCAGCGGCACGGTCGGGAGTGAGCAGTACTTC. This gives the protein CASSGTVGSEQYF. The chain uses TRBV7-2 and TRBJ2-7; the D gene is possibly TRBD2 (6 bases). The germline V gene encodes CDR1 SGHTA and CDR2 FQGNSA. V lost 5 bases, J lost 7 bases, and 15 bases lay in between. The CDR3 extends over 13 amino acids.

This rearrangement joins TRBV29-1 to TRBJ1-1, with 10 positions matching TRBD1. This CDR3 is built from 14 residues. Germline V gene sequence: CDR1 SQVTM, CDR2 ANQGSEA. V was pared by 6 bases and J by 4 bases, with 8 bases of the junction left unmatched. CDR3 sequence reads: CSVLKRTGGTEAFF. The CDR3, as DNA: TGCAGCGTACTAAAACGGACAGGGGGCACTGAAGCTTTCTTT.

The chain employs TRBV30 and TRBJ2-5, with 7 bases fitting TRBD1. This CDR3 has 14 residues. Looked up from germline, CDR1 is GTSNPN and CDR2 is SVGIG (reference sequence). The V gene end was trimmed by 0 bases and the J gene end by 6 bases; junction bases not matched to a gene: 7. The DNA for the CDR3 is TGTGCCTGGAGTGTCGACAGGGTCCTGAAGACCCAGTACTTC. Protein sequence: CAWSVDRVLKTQYF.

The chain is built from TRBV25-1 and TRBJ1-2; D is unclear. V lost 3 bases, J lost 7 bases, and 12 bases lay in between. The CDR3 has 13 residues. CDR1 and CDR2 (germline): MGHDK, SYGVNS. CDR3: CASSERPTSGYTF. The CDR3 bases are TGTGCCAGCAGTGAGAGGCCGACAAGTGGCTACACCTTC.

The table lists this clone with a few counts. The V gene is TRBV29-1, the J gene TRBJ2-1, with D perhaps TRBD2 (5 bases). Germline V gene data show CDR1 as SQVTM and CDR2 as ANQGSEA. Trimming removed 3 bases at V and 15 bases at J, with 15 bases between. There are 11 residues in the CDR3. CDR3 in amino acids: CSVDPTSTPFF. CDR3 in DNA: TGCAGCGTTGACCCCACTAGTACCCCGTTCTTC.

The CDR3 reads CASSPPSTVGANVLTF. DNA of the CDR3: TGTGCCAGCTCACCACCCTCAACGGTTGGGGCCAACGTCCTGACTTTC. The chain recombines TRBV18 with TRBJ2-6; unclear D gene. CDR1 KGHSH and CDR2 LQKENI come from the germline V gene. The ends were cut back, 0 bases at V and 3 bases at J, with 9 bases in the middle. There are 16 residues in the CDR3. Variable domain in full (rest from reference TRBV18 and TRBJ2-6): NAGVMQNPRHLVRRRGQEARLRCSPMKGHSHVYWYRQLPEEGLKFMVYLQKENIIDESGMPKERFSAEFPKEGPSILRIQQVVRGDSAAYFCASSPPSTVGANVLTFGAGSRLTVL.

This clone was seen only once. CDR3 amino acids: CASSLDPQETQYF. CDR3 DNA: TGTGCCAGCAGTTTAGACCCTCAAGAGACCCAGTACTTC. The chain employs TRBV27 and TRBJ2-5; D call uncertain. Trimming cost V 2 bases and J 2 bases, with 6 bases left between them. CDR3 length: 13 amino acids. The germline V gene has CDR1 MNHEY and CDR2 SMNVEV (reference sequence).